The present T cell receptor (beta chain) was sequenced within a study of blood T cell repertoires in COVID-19. Study background: Spain, Italy and the United States supplied samples that represented acute and convalescent COVID-19. Nucleic acid was either cDNA or gDNA, and it came from T cells, B-cell-depleted T cells, or PBMCs.

Authors' methods: Nucleated cell counts were estimated from reference gene primer amplification. The method was immunoSEQ multiplex PCR; TCRdb's version includes in-frame clones alone and lacks a portion of them. V and J calls plus clone size are reproduced from that table; the DNA served to infer D and trimming. The data hold about 110,000 clones, with 60% to 85% observed a single time. CDR1 is SQVTM, CDR2 ANQGSEA, per germline. This CDR3 is built from 12 residues. Sequenced input: peripheral blood. The TCR comes from a woman between 35 and 50 years old with acute or convalescent COVID-19. The chain joins TRBV29-1 to TRBJ2-3, with TRBD2 as a possible D gene (5 bases). The CDR3 reads CTSDGGTDTQYF. The CDR3 region has the DNA TGCACCTCAGACGGGGGCACAGATACGCAGTATTTT.